A selection of T cell receptor beta chains follows, all from one sample in a study of blood T cell repertoires in COVID-19. Assay used: immunoSEQ multiplex PCR; TCRdb lists only in-frame clones, some missing. Seen here are 170,000 or so clones, around 87% observed once, and the top ten hold 0.55% to 0.6%. The material sequenced was peripheral blood. Receptors originate from a man in his sixties with COVID-19, enrolled during active disease. The CDR3 runs from the conserved cysteine through the conserved F or W.

CDR3 length | V gene | CDR3 protein
12 | TRBV12-3/TRBV12-4 | CASSRYGNTIYF
13 | TRBV7-9 | CASSLNTGRVNTF
15 | TRBV30 | CAWSSAGLGDNEQFF
15 | TRBV7-2 | CASTSSRTTNYGYTF
17 | TRBV7-2 | CASSSLAGGAFTGELFF
17 | TRBV7-7 | CASSSGTSGSGTDTQYF
15 | TRBV9 | CASSGQGTGNTEAFF
14 | TRBV19 | CASSLQVRNTEAFF
16 | TRBV6-5 | CASSYKVIGSSYEQYF
14 | TRBV7-8 | CASSLLRHNYGYTF
18 | TRBV5-5 | CASSLREPRRYVNSPLHF
16 | TRBV7-9 | CASSPPSTRRVGELFF